These 32 T cell receptor beta chains were sequenced from one sample in a study of blood T cells in healthy people across ages (dated by TCRdb to the mid-2010s). Library generation was performed with 5' RACE. Sequencing was performed on an Illumina HiSeq 2500. The second PCR ran for about 7 to 11 cycles and used a J-beta primer mix along with a sample-barcoded 5' primer. TCRdb ran its own pipeline on the public reads, namely fastp trimming at Q25 and MiXCR clone calling, and kept in-frame beta chains. Entries are consolidated by CDR3 protein sequence, retaining the most common genes and DNA. The sample table contains some 550,000 distinct CDR3 sequences; only one count was recorded for roughly 48% of them. The ten largest clonotypes hold around 24% of the sample. The sequenced sample consisted of blood. All receptors come from an elderly man in good health.

This clonotype was observed a handful of times. The chain joins TRBV11-2 to TRBJ1-2; D is uncertain. V gave up 1 base and J gave up 3 bases, with 12 bases separating them. This CDR3 region has 15 residues. CDR1 SGHAT and CDR2 FQNNGV come from the germline V gene. CDR3 region: CASSLGARGYYGYTF. The DNA for the CDR3 is TGTGCCAGCAGCTTAGGCGCCCGCGGATACTATGGCTACACCTTC.

This clonotype was seen just once. V is TRBV25-1 and J is TRBJ2-2; TRBD2 agrees at 9 bases. V trimming: 8 bases; J trimming: 2 bases; junction bases outside the gene matches: 6. This CDR3 has 15 amino acids. Per the germline V gene, CDR1 is MGHDK and CDR2 is SYGVNS. CDR3 DNA sequence: TGTGCCAGCCAACCTAGCGGGGTTAACACCGGGGAGCTGTTTTTT. Its translation is CASQPSGVNTGELFF.

V and J are TRBV29-1 and TRBJ2-1, with TRBD2 matching over 8 bases. The V gene end was trimmed by 1 base and the J gene end by 7 bases; junction bases not matched to a gene: 9. CDR1 SQVTM and CDR2 ANQGSEA come from the germline V gene. This CDR3 has 15 amino acids. CDR3 residues: CSVEGGSGRGNEQFF. The DNA of the CDR3 is TGCAGCGTTGAAGGAGGGAGCGGGAGAGGTAATGAGCAGTTCTTC.

This clonotype was detected a few times. A junction end diverges from the germline sequence, so it may reflect a read error. The J gene is TRBJ1-2, the V gene TRBV12-3 or TRBV12-4, with 7 bases identical to TRBD1. The CDR3 consists of 13 residues. CDR3 loop: CASSSYRGRDYTF. In DNA form, the CDR3 reads TGTGCCAGCAGTTCATACAGGGGCCGAGACTACACTTTC.

This clonotype was seen a handful of times. The chain links TRBV5-1 to TRBJ2-1; D gene ambiguous. V gave up 1 base and J gave up 9 bases, with 11 bases separating them. Germline CDR1 SGHRS, CDR2 YFSETQ. The CDR3 contains 13 residues. The CDR3 loop is CASSLWATGEQFF. The CDR3 nucleotides read TGCGCCAGCAGCTTGTGGGCTACCGGTGAGCAGTTCTTC. Variable domain in full (rest from reference TRBV5-1 and TRBJ2-1): KAGVTQTPRYLIKTRGQQVTLSCSPISGHRSVSWYQQTPGQGLQFLFEYFSETQRNKGNFPGRFSGRQFSNSRSEMNVSTLELGDSALYLCASSLWATGEQFFGPGTRLTVL.

The table lists this clonotype with a few counts. The CDR3 coding sequence is TGTGCCAGCAGCCCTCGGAGGCTCACAGATACGCAGTATTTT. Residues: CASSPRRLTDTQYF. V gene TRBV7-2 combines with J gene TRBJ2-3; D perhaps matches TRBD2 (5 bases). V was pared by 5 bases and J by 2 bases, with 11 bases between. The CDR3 loop spans 14 amino acids. Looked up from germline, CDR1 is SGHTA and CDR2 is FQGNSA. Full variable domain (outside the CDR3, taken from reference TRBV7-2 and TRBJ2-3): GAGVSQSPSNKVTEKGKDVELRCDPISGHTALYWYRQSLGQGLEFLIYFQGNSAPDKSGLPSDRFSAERTGGSVSTLTIQRTQQEDSAVYLCASSPRRLTDTQYFGPGTRLTVL.

In DNA, the CDR3 is TGTGCCAGCAGCTTAGGGGGACTTGGAAACACCATATATTTT. Its translation is CASSLGGLGNTIYF. This chain connects TRBV7-9 to TRBJ1-3; D might be TRBD1 (5 bases). Looked up from germline, CDR1 is SEHNR and CDR2 is FQNEAQ (reference sequence). The CDR3 totals 14 residues. V shed 1 base and J shed 3 bases, with 7 bases lying between them.

This clonotype was seen a handful of times. The chain uses TRBV6-1 and TRBJ2-5; TRBD2 matches 7 bases. CDR3 length equals 14 residues. Germline V gene lookup returns CDR1 MNHNS and CDR2 SASEGT. V shed 2 bases, J shed 5 bases, and the junction held 5 bases outside the gene matches. The CDR3 is CASSERGLSETQYF. CDR3 sequence (DNA): TGTGCCAGCAGTGAACGGGGACTATCCGAGACCCAGTACTTC.

To note about this clonotype: A read error may be the cause here, since a much bigger clone is one base away. The chain uses TRBV6-5 and TRBJ2-2; no clear D gene. The V end was cut by 7 bases, the J end by 0 bases, with 9 bases between. Germline values: CDR1 MNHEY, CDR2 SVGAGI. The length of the CDR3 is 14 residues. The CDR3: CASTRATNTGELFF. The DNA for the CDR3 is TGTGCCAGCACCCGGGCAACGAACACCGGGGAGCTGTTTTTT.

The rearrangement uses TRBV7-3 and TRBJ2-1; D not resolved. CDR1 SGHTA and CDR2 FQGTGA come from the germline V gene. This CDR3 comprises 13 residues. The germline V and J ends were trimmed by 1 base and 6 bases, with 7 bases remaining between them. The CDR3 DNA reads TGTGCCAGCAGCTTAATAGTCGGCAATGAGCAGTTCTTC. It encodes CASSLIVGNEQFF.

In this sample, this clonotype turned up a few times. V and J are TRBV3-1 and TRBJ1-2, with TRBD1 as a possible D gene (5 bases). CDR1 is LGHDT and CDR2 is YNNKEL in the germline V gene (reference sequence). V shed 4 bases and J shed 8 bases, with 20 bases lying between them. The CDR3 has 15 amino acids. The CDR3 sequence: CASSRGGNDLGGYTF. Written as DNA, the CDR3 is TGTGCCAGCAGCCGTGGGGGGAACGACCTTGGCGGCTACACCTTC.

The table lists this clonotype with a few counts. V gene TRBV6-6 combines with J gene TRBJ1-5; D gene ambiguous. The V and J ends lost 3 bases and 6 bases respectively, with 6 bases between them. Germline V gene sequence: CDR1 MNHNY, CDR2 SVGAGI (reference sequence). This CDR3 is 12 amino acids long. The CDR3, as DNA: TGTGCCAGCAGTTATTCCGGTCAGCCCCAGCATTTT. Translated, it gives CASSYSGQPQHF.

In this sample, this clonotype turned up a few times. The V and J genes are TRBV7-9 and TRBJ2-1; 7 bases match TRBD2. V shed 5 bases and J 9 bases; nucleotides not matched to a gene: 16. This CDR3 comprises 16 residues. Per the germline V gene, CDR1 is SEHNR and CDR2 is FQNEAQ (reference sequence). The CDR3 DNA is TGTGCCAGCAGCCCCGAGGGCCCTAGCGGCCCCCTTGAGCAGTTCTTC. Translating gives CASSPEGPSGPLEQFF. Full variable domain (missing parts from reference TRBV7-9 and TRBJ2-1): DTGVSQNPRHKITKRGQNVTFRCDPISEHNRLYWYRQTLGQGPEFLTYFQNEAQLEKSRLLSDRFSAERPKGSFSTLEIQRTEQGDSAMYLCASSPEGPSGPLEQFFGPGTRLTVL.

The chain recombines TRBV29-1 with TRBJ2-1; perhaps TRBD1 as D (5 bases). Germline CDR1 and CDR2: SQVTM and ANQGSEA. The CDR3 contains 12 residues. The CDR3 bases are TGCAGTCTGGGGCGGTTCAACAATGAGCAGTTCTTC. Translating it yields CSLGRFNNEQFF.

The chain employs TRBV7-2 and TRBJ2-5; the match to TRBD1 covers 11 bases. The assigned J gene may be wrong: the sequence end matches TRBJ2-7 better. The germline gives CDR1 SGHTA, CDR2 FQGNSA. The CDR3 length is 17 residues. CDR3 bases: TGTGCCAGCAGCTTAGGTGTCGGGACAGGGGGTTCCTACGAGCAGTACTTC. Amino acid sequence: CASSLGVGTGGSYEQYF.

The CDR3: CASSVGTIYNEQFF. For the CDR3, the DNA is TGTGCCAGCAGCGTCGGGACAATCTACAATGAGCAGTTCTTC. The chain has TRBV11-1 and TRBJ2-1; possible D gene TRBD1, 6 bases. V gave up 5 bases and J gave up 3 bases, with 11 bases separating them. The germline CDR1 and CDR2 sequences are SGHAT and FQDESV (reference sequence). The CDR3 is made up of 14 amino acids.

This sequence joins TRBV20-1 and TRBJ2-5; unclear D gene. The CDR3 extends over 12 amino acids. CDR1 and CDR2 (germline): DFQATT, SNEGSKA (reference sequence). With 2 bases removed from V and 11 bases from J, the gap between germline ends came to 15 bases. DNA of the CDR3: TGCAGTGCTAGAATGCAGAACAATGAGCAGTACTTC. Protein product: CSARMQNNEQYF.

The chain employs TRBV29-1 and TRBJ1-1; D gene unclear. This CDR3 has 13 amino acids. Germline values: CDR1 SQVTM, CDR2 ANQGSEA. Trimming shortened V by 3 bases and J by 4 bases, and 12 bases separated the two germline ends. CDR3 amino acids: CSVERAAATEAFF. In nucleotides, the CDR3 is TGCAGCGTTGAGAGGGCCGCGGCCACTGAAGCTTTCTTT.

The chain has TRBV7-9 and TRBJ2-5; D call uncertain. Germline V gene data show CDR1 as SEHNR and CDR2 as FQNEAQ (reference sequence). The CDR3 loop spans 13 amino acids. Trimming left V 0 bases short and J 5 bases short, with 7 bases between. The CDR3 DNA is TGTGCCAGCAGCTTAGCCCCTCGCGAGACCCAGTACTTC. It yields the protein CASSLAPRETQYF.

This chain connects TRBV20-1 to TRBJ2-7; possibly TRBD2 for D (5 bases). The germline V and J ends were trimmed by 2 bases and 0 bases, with 17 bases remaining between them. Germline assignment: CDR1 DFQATT and CDR2 SNEGSKA (reference sequence). The CDR3 is 16 amino acids. The CDR3 DNA sequence: TGCAGTGCTAGAATCCCAACTAGGACGAGCTCCTACGAGCAGTACTTC. Amino acids: CSARIPTRTSSYEQYF.

This chain uses TRBV20-1 with TRBJ2-7, with D perhaps TRBD1 (6 bases). CDR1 DFQATT and CDR2 SNEGSKA come from the germline V gene (reference sequence). The V gene lost 2 bases and the J gene lost 4 bases, with 27 bases spanning the gap. The CDR3 sequence is 18 residues long. CDR3 coding DNA: TGCAGTGCTAGACTCATCTGGGGGCAGGGTGAGACTGGATACGAGCAGTACTTC. This encodes CSARLIWGQGETGYEQYF.

The rearrangement joins TRBV11-2 to TRBJ2-2; D gene ambiguous. Germline assignment: CDR1 SGHAT and CDR2 FQNNGV. The V and J ends lost 5 bases and 4 bases respectively, with 11 bases between them. The CDR3 consists of 14 residues. This CDR3 is CASSPRIGTGELFF. For the CDR3, the DNA is TGTGCCAGCAGCCCGCGGATAGGCACCGGGGAGCTGTTTTTT.

J is TRBJ2-2 and V is TRBV5-1, with D perhaps matching TRBD1 (6 bases). The CDR3 contains 15 residues. Per the germline V gene, CDR1 is SGHRS and CDR2 is YFSETQ. The V end was cut by 3 bases, the J end by 0 bases, with 9 bases between. The CDR3 DNA is TGCGCCAGCAGCTGGGACAACCCGAACACCGGGGAGCTGTTTTTT. As protein: CASSWDNPNTGELFF.

This clonotype occurred a few times. This chain uses TRBV5-6 with TRBJ2-5, with a tentative D call TRBD1 (7 bases). The CDR3 has 15 amino acids. V lost 4 bases and J lost 5, with 18 bases in between. Germline assignment: CDR1 SGHDT and CDR2 YYEEEE. This CDR3 reads CASSQGGPGAETQYF. For the CDR3, the DNA is TGTGCCAGCAGCCAGGGGGGACCAGGGGCTGAGACCCAGTACTTC.

This clonotype was seen repeatedly, ten times or more. The chain recombines TRBV27 with TRBJ2-7; TRBD2 is a possible D gene (5 bases). V lost 4 bases, J lost 6 bases, and 13 bases lay in between. Germline V gene sequence: CDR1 MNHEY, CDR2 SMNVEV (reference sequence). This CDR3 comprises 13 residues. This CDR3 is CASSSSPSREQYF. CDR3 sequence (DNA): TGTGCCAGCAGTTCCTCGCCTAGCCGCGAGCAGTACTTC.

As regards this clonotype: Being one base from a much bigger clone, this may be a read error. The rearrangement uses TRBV6-1 and TRBJ2-5; D gene uncertain. Germline CDR1 reads MNHNS; CDR2 reads SASEGT. V was trimmed by 6 bases and J by 2 bases, leaving 22 bases between them. This CDR3 spans 17 amino acids. The DNA for the CDR3 is TGTGCCAGCAGACACTGGATGAGAGTCTTGGAACAAGAGACCCAGTACTTC. It codes for CASRHWMRVLEQETQYF.

This clonotype was seen a handful of times. The chain combines TRBV7-9 with TRBJ2-5, with a weak D call TRBD1 (5 bases). Germline values: CDR1 SEHNR, CDR2 FQNEAQ (reference sequence). This CDR3 spans 12 amino acids. With 3 bases removed from V and 5 bases from J, the gap between germline ends came to 7 bases. The DNA for the CDR3 is TGTGCCAGCAGCTTTGGGGCGGAGACCCAGTACTTC. This codes for CASSFGAETQYF.

This clonotype was observed a few times. This chain links TRBV6-2 or TRBV6-3 with TRBJ2-3, with 7 bases lining up with TRBD1. V lost 5 bases and J lost 2; bases outside the gene matches: 13. CDR3 size: 17 residues. Germline V gene sequence: CDR1 MNHEY, CDR2 SVGEGT. The DNA for the CDR3 is TGTGCCAGCAGTCCGGACAGGCCTCGTACCTACACAGATACGCAGTATTTT. This codes for CASSPDRPRTYTDTQYF.

This chain links TRBV9 with TRBJ2-3, with unresolved D. This CDR3 region has 15 residues. V lost 0 bases to trimming and J lost 1 base, with 9 bases between them. Germline V gene data show CDR1 as SGDLS and CDR2 as YYNGEE. CDR3 DNA: TGTGCCAGCAGCGTAGTGGGTGTCGGCACAGATACGCAGTATTTT. It yields the protein CASSVVGVGTDTQYF.

This clonotype was seen more than once but under ten times. V gene TRBV27 combines with J gene TRBJ1-6, with D perhaps matching TRBD1 (5 bases). Germline V lookup: CDR1 MNHEY, CDR2 SMNVEV (reference sequence). This CDR3 region has 13 residues. V was trimmed by 6 bases and J by 9 bases, leaving 12 bases between them. Written as DNA, the CDR3 is TGTGCCAGCAGGGGGACCTACACTTCACCCCTCCACTTT. Residues: CASRGTYTSPLHF.

In this sample, this clonotype turned up a few times. The chain is built from TRBV5-1 and TRBJ2-7, with a weak D call TRBD1 (6 bases). V shed 3 bases and J shed 2 bases, with 9 bases lying between them. Germline V gene lookup returns CDR1 SGHRS and CDR2 YFSETQ. This CDR3 has 13 amino acids. The CDR3 protein is CASSSGQTYEQYF. In DNA, the CDR3 is TGCGCCAGCAGCTCAGGACAGACCTACGAGCAGTACTTC.

This clonotype was observed once. This chain connects TRBV7-2 to TRBJ2-5; 8 bases map to TRBD2. The CDR3 extends over 14 amino acids. Germline CDR1 and CDR2: SGHTA and FQGNSA. V lost 1 base to trimming and J lost 9 bases; unmatched junction nucleotides: 7. CDR3 residues: CASSLGTAGEAQYF. Written as DNA, the CDR3 is TGTGCCAGCAGCTTAGGCACAGCGGGGGAAGCCCAGTACTTC.